This T cell receptor beta chain was recorded in a study of blood T cell repertoires in COVID-19. Looking at the study overall: Nucleic acid was either cDNA or gDNA, and it came from T cells, B-cell-depleted T cells, or PBMCs.

The CDR3 length is 14 residues. Trimming removed 2 bases at V and 1 base at J, with 9 bases between. CDR1 KGHSH and CDR2 LQKENI come from the germline V gene. Per the study methods: By means of reference gene primer amplification, nucleated cell counts were estimated. Only in-frame clones appear in the TCRdb table, and some are missing; sequencing was by immunoSEQ multiplex PCR. That table furnishes V, J and clone size, whereas the DNA furnished D and trimming. The sample has 70,000 or so clones; just over 85% are singletons. Sequences were obtained from peripheral blood. J is TRBJ2-7 and V is TRBV18, with D perhaps TRBD1 (6 bases). The receptor was isolated from a man aged 50-59 years with acute or convalescent COVID-19. CDR3 nucleotide sequence: TGTGCCAGCTCACCATTTGGACAGTCCTACGAGCAGTACTTC. This encodes CASSPFGQSYEQYF.